Shown below are 23 T cell receptor beta chains from a single sample sequenced in a study of blood T cell repertoires in COVID-19. Only in-frame clones appear in the TCRdb table, and some are missing; sequencing was by immunoSEQ multiplex PCR. The sample gives over 200,000 clones, about 89% of which show up once; about 4.8% is in the top ten. The sequenced sample consisted of peripheral blood. These receptors came from a woman in her thirties or forties with acute or convalescent COVID-19.

The V and J genes are TRBV7-6 and TRBJ2-3; TRBD2 matches 11 bases. The CDR3 spans 16 residues. The V gene's germline CDR1 is SGHVS and CDR2 FNYEAQ. J lost 2 bases, V lost 2 bases, and 3 bases had no gene match. The CDR3 DNA follows: TGTGCCAGCAGCTTACTAGCGGGGGGTTCCACAGATACGCAGTATTTT. The encoded protein is CASSLLAGGSTDTQYF.

This clone was observed once. The gene calls are TRBV5-4 and TRBJ2-1; TRBD1 matches 10 bases. The V gene's germline CDR1 is SGHNT and CDR2 YYREEE (reference sequence). Trimming cost V 9 bases and J 8 bases; bases outside gene matches: 8. This CDR3 comprises 13 residues. The CDR3 DNA follows: TGTGCCACCCGGGACAGGGGAAGAGATGAGCAGTTCTTC. Translating gives CATRDRGRDEQFF.

V gene TRBV9 combines with J gene TRBJ2-3, with TRBD2 as a possible D gene (6 bases). Germline V CDR1 and CDR2: SGDLS, YYNGEE. With 3 bases removed from V and 9 bases from J, the gap between germline ends came to 14 bases. The CDR3 extends over 13 amino acids. CDR3 bases: TGTGCCAGCAGCGCTCCGGAGGGACCCACGCAGTATTTT. Amino acids: CASSAPEGPTQYF.

V usage is TRBV11-2 and J usage is TRBJ1-4, with 9 bases fitting TRBD1. V lost 4 bases to trimming and J lost 8 bases; unmatched junction nucleotides: 8. Germline V gene data show CDR1 as SGHAT and CDR2 as FQNNGV. The CDR3 spans 15 residues. The CDR3 nucleotides read TGTGCCAGCAGCTCCAGGACAGGGGCAAACGAAAAACTGTTTTTT. Translating gives CASSSRTGANEKLFF.

The J gene is TRBJ2-7, the V gene TRBV3-1 (or the pseudogene TRBV3-2), with TRBD1 identical over 10 bases. The CDR3 extends over 14 amino acids. J was trimmed by 6 bases and V by 6 bases; bases with no gene match: 8. Germline assignment: CDR1 LGHDT and CDR2 YNNKEL (reference sequence). CDR3: CASRSRDRGTEQYV. The CDR3 DNA is TGTGCCAGCAGATCCCGGGACAGGGGAACCGAGCAGTACGTC.

This clone occurred once. J is TRBJ2-1 and V is TRBV7-3; unclear D gene. Germline CDR1 and CDR2: SGHTA and FQGTGA. Trimming left V 5 bases short and J 7 bases short, with 15 bases between. This CDR3 has 14 residues. The CDR3 loop reads CASSPLGPRNEQFF. The CDR3 DNA sequence: TGTGCCAGCAGCCCCCTAGGCCCTAGGAATGAGCAGTTCTTC.

The rearrangement joins TRBV19 to TRBJ1-1; TRBD1 is a possible D gene (5 bases). The V end lost 4 bases, the J end lost 4 bases, and 16 bases lay between the germline ends. The CDR3 contains 15 residues. From germline, CDR1 is LNHDA and CDR2 SQIVND (reference sequence). CDR3 residues: CASSTSPGSGTEAFF. The CDR3 DNA reads TGTGCCAGTAGTACCTCACCAGGGTCGGGCACTGAAGCTTTCTTT.

J is TRBJ2-2 and V is TRBV5-1, with D perhaps TRBD1 (6 bases). V dropped 4 bases and J dropped 1 base, with 8 bases sitting between them. This CDR3 contains 14 residues. Germline CDR1 and CDR2: SGHRS and YFSETQ. The CDR3 region has the DNA TGCGCCAGCAGCGAGGACAGGAACACCGGGGAGCTGTTTTTT. It translates to CASSEDRNTGELFF.

This rearrangement joins TRBV24-1 to TRBJ1-1; the D is unclear. The CDR3 spans 15 residues. From germline, CDR1 is KGHDR and CDR2 SFDVKD. Trimming left V 6 bases short and J 4 bases short, with 17 bases between. The CDR3 bases are TGTGCCACCAGTTCAGGACTCGCGGGTAGCACTGAAGCTTTCTTT. Its protein is CATSSGLAGSTEAFF.

This chain connects TRBV6-1 to TRBJ2-7; tentatively, D is TRBD1 (6 bases). Germline CDR1 and CDR2: MNHNS and SASEGT. V lost 1 base and J lost 5, with 15 bases in between. The CDR3 has 15 residues. The CDR3 here is CASSEVGTGYHEQYV. DNA of the CDR3: TGTGCCAGCAGTGAAGTAGGAACAGGGTACCACGAGCAGTACGTC.

This chain connects TRBV6-1 to TRBJ1-2, with a weak D call TRBD1 (5 bases). CDR3 length: 16 amino acids. The V end lost 4 bases, the J end lost 6 bases, and 21 bases lay between the germline ends. Germline loops: CDR1 MNHNS, CDR2 SASEGT. The CDR3 here is CASSGGWRGLSDGYTF. CDR3 nucleotide sequence: TGTGCCAGCAGTGGAGGATGGAGGGGATTATCGGATGGCTACACCTTC.

The gene calls are TRBV7-8 and TRBJ2-3, with 7 bases matching TRBD2. Germline lookup yields CDR1 SGHVS and CDR2 FQNEAQ. The V gene end was trimmed by 5 bases and the J gene end by 0 bases; junction bases not matched to a gene: 5. The CDR3 loop spans 15 amino acids. CDR3 sequence (DNA): TGTGCCAGCAGCCCTAGCGGTTCTAGCACAGATACGCAGTATTTT. This gives the protein CASSPSGSSTDTQYF. The complete variable domain, with remaining parts taken from reference TRBV7-8 and TRBJ2-3, reads GAGVSQSPRYKVAKRGQDVALRCDPISGHVSLFWYQQALGQGPEFLTYFQNEAQLDKSGLPSDRFFAERPEGSVSTLKIQRTQQEDSAVYLCASSPSGSSTDTQYFGPGTRLTVL.

This rearrangement joins TRBV11-1 to TRBJ2-5, with D tentatively TRBD1 (6 bases). V was clipped by 7 bases and J by 3 bases, with 12 bases between them. This CDR3 comprises 13 residues. CDR1 is SGHAT, CDR2 FQDESV, per germline (reference sequence). The CDR3 DNA follows: TGTGCCAGCACTCGGGACACCGAAGAGACCCAGTACTTC. It specifies CASTRDTEETQYF.

This CDR3 is CASSQTGGGVGYTF. The CDR3 coding sequence is TGTGCCAGCAGCCAGACAGGGGGAGGTGTCGGCTACACCTTC. This chain joins TRBV3-1 (or the pseudogene TRBV3-2) and TRBJ1-2, with 9 positions matching TRBD1. Germline trimming cut 3 bases from V and 8 bases from J; bases unmatched to any gene: 7. The CDR3 runs 14 residues. Germline V gene data show CDR1 as LGHDT and CDR2 as YNNKEL (reference sequence).

V gene TRBV5-8 combines with J gene TRBJ2-2, with TRBD2 matching 7 bases. This CDR3 has 16 amino acids. CDR1 is SGHTS, CDR2 YDEGEE, per germline. The V gene end was trimmed by 3 bases and the J gene end by 7 bases; junction bases not matched to a gene: 12. This CDR3 reads CASSSRASGGDGELFF. CDR3 DNA sequence: TGTGCCAGCAGCTCGAGGGCTAGCGGCGGGGACGGGGAGCTGTTTTTT. The entire variable domain, with the rest obtained from reference TRBV5-8 and TRBJ2-2, is as follows: EAGVTQSPTHLIKTRGQQATLRCSPISGHTSVYWYQQALGLGLQFLLWYDEGEERNRGNFPPRFSGRQFPNYSSELNVNALELEDSALYLCASSSRASGGDGELFFGEGSRLTVL.

This sequence joins TRBV2 and TRBJ2-3; D gene uncertain. The CDR3 spans 10 residues. V gave up 7 bases and J gave up 7 bases, with 6 bases separating them. Germline loops: CDR1 SNHLY, CDR2 FYNNEI. The CDR3 sequence: CASMENTQYF. CDR3 nucleotide sequence: TGTGCCAGCATGGAGAATACGCAGTATTTT. Looking up the rest from reference TRBV2 and TRBJ2-3 gives the full variable domain: EPEVTQTPSHQVTQMGQEVILRCVPISNHLYFYWYRQILGQKVEFLVSFYNNEISEKSEIFDDQFSVERPDGSNFTLKIRSTKLEDSAMYFCASMENTQYFGPGTRLTVL.

Notes on this clone: Germline is not matched at one junction end, which may reflect a read error. CDR3 sequence (DNA): TGTGCCGGCAGTCGACAGGGGGCGGGGACTGAAGCTTTCTTT. This codes for CAGSRQGAGTEAFF. The chain joins TRBV2 to TRBJ1-1, with 10 bases identical to TRBD1. In germline, CDR1 is SNHLY, CDR2 FYNNEI. This CDR3 is 14 amino acids long.

The rearrangement uses TRBV15 and TRBJ2-3; 7 nucleotides align to TRBD1. Per germline, CDR1 LNHNV and CDR2 YYDKDF (reference sequence). The CDR3 is 15 amino acids. The ends lost 0 bases at V and 2 bases at J; junction bases unmatched: 2. The CDR3: CATSRETGYTDTQYF. The CDR3, as DNA: TGTGCCACCAGCAGAGAGACAGGGTACACAGATACGCAGTATTTT.

The V call is TRBV24-1, the J call TRBJ2-3, with 7 bases fitting TRBD2. J was trimmed by 4 bases and V by 4 bases; bases with no gene match: 4. This CDR3 comprises 14 residues. The germline gives CDR1 KGHDR, CDR2 SFDVKD. DNA of the CDR3: TGTGCCACCAGTGACCCCGGGGGGTCAGATACGCAGTATTTT. Translation: CATSDPGGSDTQYF.

Comment on this clone: The same CDR3 arises from other DNA sequences in this sample as well. This sequence joins TRBV10-3 and TRBJ2-1; D might be TRBD2 (5 bases). CDR1 is ENHRY, CDR2 SYGVKD, per germline. The CDR3 has 15 amino acids. V lost 3 bases and J lost 6, with 15 bases in between. The CDR3 bases are TGTGCCATCAGTGAAGGGAGCTCTTCACTCAATGAGCAGTTCTTC. This translates into CAISEGSSSLNEQFF.

This clone was found once. V is TRBV6-4 and J is TRBJ1-2, with 10 nucleotides matching TRBD1. The CDR3 is 13 residues long. The V gene's germline CDR1 is MRHNA and CDR2 SNTAGT. The V segment lost 2 bases and the J segment 14 bases; nucleotides outside the gene matches: 8. The CDR3 nucleotides read TGTGCCAGCAGTGACCGGACAGGGGGGCGTGGGACCTTC. Translated, it gives CASSDRTGGRGTF.

The chain has TRBV19 and TRBJ1-5; 7 bases agree with TRBD1. After removal of 5 bases from V and 0 bases from J, the junction contained 13 bases not matched to a gene. Per germline, CDR1 LNHDA and CDR2 SQIVND (reference sequence). CDR3 length: 18 amino acids. CDR3 coding DNA: TGTGCCAGTAGTTTAGGGGGGGAGACAGGGAATAGCAATCAGCCCCAGCATTTT. Translating it yields CASSLGGETGNSNQPQHF.

The chain uses TRBV19 and TRBJ1-3, with TRBD1 matching 9 bases. V lost 9 bases to trimming and J lost 2 bases; unmatched junction nucleotides: 2. CDR3 length: 13 residues. CDR1 and CDR2 (germline): LNHDA, SQIVND (reference sequence). CDR3 loop: CASWTGAGNTIYF. In nucleotides, the CDR3 is TGTGCCAGCTGGACAGGGGCTGGAAACACCATATATTTT. The full variable domain, rest sourced from reference TRBV19 and TRBJ1-3, is DGGITQSPKYLFRKEGQNVTLSCEQNLNHDAMYWYRQDPGQGLRLIYYSQIVNDFQKGDIAEGYSVSREKKESFPLTVTSAQKNPTAFYLCASWTGAGNTIYFGEGSWLTVV.